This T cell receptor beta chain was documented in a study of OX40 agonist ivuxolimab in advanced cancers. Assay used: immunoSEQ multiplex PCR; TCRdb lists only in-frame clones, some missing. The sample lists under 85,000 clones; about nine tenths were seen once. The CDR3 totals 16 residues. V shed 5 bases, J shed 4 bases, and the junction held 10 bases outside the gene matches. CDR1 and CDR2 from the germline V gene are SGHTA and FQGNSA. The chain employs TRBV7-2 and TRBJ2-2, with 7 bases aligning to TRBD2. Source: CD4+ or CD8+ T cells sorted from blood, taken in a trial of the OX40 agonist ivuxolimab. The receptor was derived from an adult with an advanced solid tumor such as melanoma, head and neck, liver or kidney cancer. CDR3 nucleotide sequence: TGTGCCAGCAGCCTGATGCCGGGGGAGGGCACCGGGGAGCTGTTTTTT. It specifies CASSLMPGEGTGELFF.